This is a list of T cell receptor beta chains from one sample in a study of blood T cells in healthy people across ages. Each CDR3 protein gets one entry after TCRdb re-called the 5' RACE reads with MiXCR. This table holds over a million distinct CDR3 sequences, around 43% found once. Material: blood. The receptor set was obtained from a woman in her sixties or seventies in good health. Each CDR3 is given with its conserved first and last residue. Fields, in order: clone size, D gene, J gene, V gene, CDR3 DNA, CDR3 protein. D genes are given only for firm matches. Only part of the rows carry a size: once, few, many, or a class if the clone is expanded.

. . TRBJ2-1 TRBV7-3 TGTGCCAGCAGCTCCCCGGGACTGGGGTCCTACAATGAGCAGTTCTTC CASSSPGLGSYNEQFF
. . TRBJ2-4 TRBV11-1 TGTGCCAGCAGCTTAGACAGGAACATTCAGTACTTC CASSLDRNIQYF
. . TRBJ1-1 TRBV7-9 TGTGCCAGCAGCCACCAAGCGAGGGCTCCTGAAGCTTTCTTT CASSHQARAPEAFF
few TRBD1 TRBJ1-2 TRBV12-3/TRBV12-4 TGTGCCAGCGCCGGGACAGGGGAAGGCTACACCTTC CASAGTGEGYTF
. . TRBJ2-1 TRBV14 TGTGCCAGCAGCCAAGAAGGCTGCGACTGGTCGGGTGAGCAGTTCTTC CASSQEGCDWSGEQFF
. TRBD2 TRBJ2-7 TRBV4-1 TGCGCCAGCAGCCAACCGGGACTAGCCTATGGGGAGTACTTC CASSQPGLAYGEYF
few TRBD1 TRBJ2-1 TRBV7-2 TGTGCCAGCAGCTTCGGGGACAGGGTGTTAGGGAATGAGCAGTTCTTC CASSFGDRVLGNEQFF
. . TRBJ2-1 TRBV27 TGTGCCAGCAGAACCATCCGACAGGATCTATACAATGAGCAGTTCTTC CASRTIRQDLYNEQFF
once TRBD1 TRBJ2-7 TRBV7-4 TGTGCCGGCACCTATAAAAGGACAGGGGGCGTTATCTCCTACGAGCAGTACTTC CAGTYKRTGGVISYEQYF
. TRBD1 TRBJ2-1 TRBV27 TGTGCCAGCATCCTGGCCGGGACAGGGGGCCATGAGCAGTTCTTC CASILAGTGGHEQFF
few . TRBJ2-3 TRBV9 TGTGCCAGCAGCGTTTATCCCACAGATACGCAGTATTTT CASSVYPTDTQYF
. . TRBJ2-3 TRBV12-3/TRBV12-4 TGTGCCAGCAGTTCGGAGGGAATCCCCACGAGCACAGATACGCAGTATTTT CASSSEGIPTSTDTQYF
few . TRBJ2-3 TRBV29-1 TGCAGCGGGCAGGGATCAGATACGCAGTATTTT CSGQGSDTQYF
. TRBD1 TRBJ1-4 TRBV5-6 TGTGCCAGCAGCCCAGGACAGGGGGCGCGAGATGGTGAAAAACTGTTTTTT CASSPGQGARDGEKLFF
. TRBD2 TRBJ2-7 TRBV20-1 TGCAGTGCTAGAGGTCGGACTAGCGGGAGAGACTACGAGCAGTACTTC CSARGRTSGRDYEQYF
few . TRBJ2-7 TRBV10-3 TGTGCCACCCGGGGTTCTAGTGAAACCTACAATGAGCAGTACTTC CATRGSSETYNEQYF
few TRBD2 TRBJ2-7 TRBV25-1 TGTGCCAGCAGTGTTCGAAACAGGGGACTAGCGGGAGTCCCCTACGAGCAGTACTTC CASSVRNRGLAGVPYEQYF
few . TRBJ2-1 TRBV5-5 TGTGCCAGCACCTACCAGCTCATGAGCTCCTACAATGAGCAGTTCTTC CASTYQLMSSYNEQFF
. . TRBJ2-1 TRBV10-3 TGTGCCATCACCGGGACCCTAGGGGAGCAGTTCTTC CAITGTLGEQFF
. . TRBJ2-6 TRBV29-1 TGCAGCGTTGTAGCGCACTCTGGGACCAACGTCCTGACTTTC CSVVAHSGTNVLTF
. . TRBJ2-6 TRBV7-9 TGTGCCAGCAGCTTAGGGACAGTCGGGGCTGGGGCCAACGTCCTGACTTTC CASSLGTVGAGANVLTF
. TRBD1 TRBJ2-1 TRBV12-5 TGTGCTAGTGGTTTGGTGACAGGGGGCAATGAGCAGTTCTTC CASGLVTGGNEQFF
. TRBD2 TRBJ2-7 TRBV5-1 TGCGCCAGCAGCTTGACCGGAGCGGGAGTCCCCTACGAGCAGTACTTC CASSLTGAGVPYEQYF
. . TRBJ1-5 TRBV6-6 TGTGCCAGCAGGGGAAAGGTACAGAGCAATCAGCCCCAGCATTTT CASRGKVQSNQPQHF
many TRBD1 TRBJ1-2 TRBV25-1 TGTGCCAGCAGTGAATTTGGCCAGGGGGCGCGTGGCTACACCTTC CASSEFGQGARGYTF
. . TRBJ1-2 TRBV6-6 TGTGCCAGCTATACGGTTAACTATGGCTACACCTTC CASYTVNYGYTF
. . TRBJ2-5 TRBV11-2 TGTGCCAGCAGCTTGGGCCCGAGCCCAGCCCAGTACTTC CASSLGPSPAQYF
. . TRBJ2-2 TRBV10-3 TGTGCCATCAGTCCTGACGGCACCGGGGAGCTGTTTTTT CAISPDGTGELFF
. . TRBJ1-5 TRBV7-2 TGTGCCAGCAGCTTGGGGGGGGGTCGGGGGAGCAATCAGCCCCAGCATTTT CASSLGGGRGSNQPQHF
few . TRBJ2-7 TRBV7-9 TGTGCCAGCAGCTTCGACAGCGTGCCCTACGAGCAGTACTTC CASSFDSVPYEQYF
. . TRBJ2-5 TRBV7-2 TGTGCCAGCAGCTTACTGGGAATACGCCAAGAGACCCAGTACTTC CASSLLGIRQETQYF
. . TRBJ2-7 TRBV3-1 TGTGCCAGCAGCCAAGTGGTGCGTCCGAGGGGGGAGCAGTACTTC CASSQVVRPRGEQYF